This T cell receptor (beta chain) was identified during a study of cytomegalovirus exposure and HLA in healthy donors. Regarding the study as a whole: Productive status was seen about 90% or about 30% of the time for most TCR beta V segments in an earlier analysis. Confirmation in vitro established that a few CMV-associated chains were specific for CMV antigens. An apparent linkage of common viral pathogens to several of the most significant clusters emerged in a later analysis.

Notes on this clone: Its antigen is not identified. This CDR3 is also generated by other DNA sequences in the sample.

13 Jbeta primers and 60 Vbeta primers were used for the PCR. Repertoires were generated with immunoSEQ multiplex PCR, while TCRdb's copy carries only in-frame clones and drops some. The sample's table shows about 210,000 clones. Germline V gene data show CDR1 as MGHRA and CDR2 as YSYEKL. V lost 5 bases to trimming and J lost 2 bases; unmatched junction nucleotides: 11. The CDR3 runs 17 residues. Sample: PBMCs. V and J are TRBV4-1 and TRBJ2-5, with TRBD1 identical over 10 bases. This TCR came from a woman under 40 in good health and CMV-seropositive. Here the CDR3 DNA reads TGCGCCAGCAGCACCCGGACAGGGGGAGATGTGCAAGAGACCCAGTACTTC. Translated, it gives CASSTRTGGDVQETQYF.